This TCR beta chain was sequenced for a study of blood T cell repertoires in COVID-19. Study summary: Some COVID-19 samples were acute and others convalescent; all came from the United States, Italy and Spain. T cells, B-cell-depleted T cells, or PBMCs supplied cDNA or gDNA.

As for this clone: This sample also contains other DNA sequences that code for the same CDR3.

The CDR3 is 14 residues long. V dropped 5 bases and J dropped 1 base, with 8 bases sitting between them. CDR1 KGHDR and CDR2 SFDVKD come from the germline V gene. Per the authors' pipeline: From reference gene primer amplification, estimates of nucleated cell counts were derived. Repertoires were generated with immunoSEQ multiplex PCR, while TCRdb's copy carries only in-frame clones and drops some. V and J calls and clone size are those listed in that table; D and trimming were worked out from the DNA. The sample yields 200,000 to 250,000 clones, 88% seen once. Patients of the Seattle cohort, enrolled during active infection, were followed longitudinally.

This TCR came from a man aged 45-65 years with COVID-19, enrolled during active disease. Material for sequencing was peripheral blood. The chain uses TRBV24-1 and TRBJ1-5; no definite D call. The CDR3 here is CATSAGSSNQPQHF. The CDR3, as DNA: TGTGCCACCAGTGCGGGAAGCAGCAATCAGCCCCAGCATTTT.